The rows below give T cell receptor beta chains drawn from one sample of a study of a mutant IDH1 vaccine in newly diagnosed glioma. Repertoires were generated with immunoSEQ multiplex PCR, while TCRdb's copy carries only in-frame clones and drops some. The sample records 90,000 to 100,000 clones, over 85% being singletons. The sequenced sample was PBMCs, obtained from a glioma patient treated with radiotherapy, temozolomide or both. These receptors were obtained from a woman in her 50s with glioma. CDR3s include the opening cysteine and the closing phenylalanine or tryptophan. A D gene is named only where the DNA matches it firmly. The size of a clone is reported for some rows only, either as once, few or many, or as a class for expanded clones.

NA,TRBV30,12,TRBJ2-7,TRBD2,CAWSSGKHEQYF,TGTGCCTGGAGTAGCGGGAAACACGAGCAGTACTTC
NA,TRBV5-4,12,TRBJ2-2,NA,CASSSGGGELFF,TGTGCCAGCAGCTCGGGTGGCGGGGAGCTGTTTTTT
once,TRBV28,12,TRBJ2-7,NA,CASRRASYEQYF,TGTGCCAGCAGAAGGGCCTCCTACGAGCAGTACTTC
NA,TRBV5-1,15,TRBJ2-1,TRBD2,CASSPSGRVYNEQFF,TGCGCCAGCAGCCCCTCGGGGAGGGTCTACAATGAGCAGTTCTTC
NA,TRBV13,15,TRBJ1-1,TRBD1,CASSSTDRVGSEAFF,TGTGCCAGCAGCTCGACGGACAGGGTTGGTTCTGAAGCTTTCTTT
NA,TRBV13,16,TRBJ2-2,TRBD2,CASSSPGLSNTGELFF,TGTGCCAGCAGCTCGCCGGGACTATCGAACACCGGGGAGCTGTTTTTT
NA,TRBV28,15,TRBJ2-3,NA,CASSPHDNVGDTQYF,TGTGCCAGCAGTCCCCACGACAACGTCGGAGATACGCAGTATTTT
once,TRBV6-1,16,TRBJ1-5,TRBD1,CASSGLTGYSNQPQHF,TGTGCCAGCAGTGGGTTGACAGGGTATAGCAATCAGCCCCAGCATTTT
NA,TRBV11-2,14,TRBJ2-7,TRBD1,CASRGQGRVHEQYF,TGTGCCAGCAGGGGACAGGGGAGAGTCCACGAGCAGTACTTC
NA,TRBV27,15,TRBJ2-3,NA,CASTPVGIRTDTQYF,TGTGCCAGCACCCCGGTCGGGATCCGCACAGATACGCAGTATTTT
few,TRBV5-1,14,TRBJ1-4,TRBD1,CASSLEGAGEKLFF,TGCGCCAGCAGCTTGGAGGGGGCGGGTGAAAAACTGTTTTTT
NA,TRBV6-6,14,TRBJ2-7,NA,CASSYSRFSYEQYF,TGTGCCAGCAGTTACTCGCGCTTCTCCTACGAGCAGTACTTC
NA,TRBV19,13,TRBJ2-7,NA,CASSPRTVYEQYF,TGTGCCAGTAGTCCCCGGACAGTTTACGAGCAGTACTTC
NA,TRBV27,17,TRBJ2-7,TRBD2,CASNQTSGKSNPYEQYF,TGTGCCAGCAACCAGACTAGCGGAAAATCCAACCCATACGAGCAGTACTTC
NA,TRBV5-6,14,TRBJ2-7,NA,CASSSGRPFYGQYF,TGTGCCAGCAGCTCGGGCAGACCATTCTACGGGCAGTACTTC
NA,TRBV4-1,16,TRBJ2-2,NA,CASSQGRGPNTGELFF,TGCGCCAGCAGCCAAGGAAGAGGTCCCAACACCGGGGAGCTGTTTTTT
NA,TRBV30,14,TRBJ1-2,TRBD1,CAWSVRQGLPGYTF,TGTGCCTGGAGTGTACGACAGGGCCTGCCGGGCTACACCTTC
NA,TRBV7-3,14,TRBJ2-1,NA,CASSSQGFYNEQFF,TGTGCCAGCAGCTCCCAGGGTTTTTACAATGAGCAGTTCTTC
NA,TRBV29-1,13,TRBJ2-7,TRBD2,CSAWIAGGYEQYF,TGCAGCGCCTGGATAGCGGGAGGTTACGAGCAGTACTTC
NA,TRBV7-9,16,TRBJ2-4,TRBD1,CASSAGQGIAKNIQYF,TGTGCCAGCAGCGCAGGACAGGGAATAGCCAAAAACATTCAGTACTTC
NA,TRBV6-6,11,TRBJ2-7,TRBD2,CASLLADEQYF,TGTGCCAGCCTACTAGCGGACGAGCAGTACTTC
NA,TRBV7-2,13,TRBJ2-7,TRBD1,CASSFDRGYEQYF,TGTGCCAGCAGCTTCGACAGGGGGTACGAGCAGTACTTC